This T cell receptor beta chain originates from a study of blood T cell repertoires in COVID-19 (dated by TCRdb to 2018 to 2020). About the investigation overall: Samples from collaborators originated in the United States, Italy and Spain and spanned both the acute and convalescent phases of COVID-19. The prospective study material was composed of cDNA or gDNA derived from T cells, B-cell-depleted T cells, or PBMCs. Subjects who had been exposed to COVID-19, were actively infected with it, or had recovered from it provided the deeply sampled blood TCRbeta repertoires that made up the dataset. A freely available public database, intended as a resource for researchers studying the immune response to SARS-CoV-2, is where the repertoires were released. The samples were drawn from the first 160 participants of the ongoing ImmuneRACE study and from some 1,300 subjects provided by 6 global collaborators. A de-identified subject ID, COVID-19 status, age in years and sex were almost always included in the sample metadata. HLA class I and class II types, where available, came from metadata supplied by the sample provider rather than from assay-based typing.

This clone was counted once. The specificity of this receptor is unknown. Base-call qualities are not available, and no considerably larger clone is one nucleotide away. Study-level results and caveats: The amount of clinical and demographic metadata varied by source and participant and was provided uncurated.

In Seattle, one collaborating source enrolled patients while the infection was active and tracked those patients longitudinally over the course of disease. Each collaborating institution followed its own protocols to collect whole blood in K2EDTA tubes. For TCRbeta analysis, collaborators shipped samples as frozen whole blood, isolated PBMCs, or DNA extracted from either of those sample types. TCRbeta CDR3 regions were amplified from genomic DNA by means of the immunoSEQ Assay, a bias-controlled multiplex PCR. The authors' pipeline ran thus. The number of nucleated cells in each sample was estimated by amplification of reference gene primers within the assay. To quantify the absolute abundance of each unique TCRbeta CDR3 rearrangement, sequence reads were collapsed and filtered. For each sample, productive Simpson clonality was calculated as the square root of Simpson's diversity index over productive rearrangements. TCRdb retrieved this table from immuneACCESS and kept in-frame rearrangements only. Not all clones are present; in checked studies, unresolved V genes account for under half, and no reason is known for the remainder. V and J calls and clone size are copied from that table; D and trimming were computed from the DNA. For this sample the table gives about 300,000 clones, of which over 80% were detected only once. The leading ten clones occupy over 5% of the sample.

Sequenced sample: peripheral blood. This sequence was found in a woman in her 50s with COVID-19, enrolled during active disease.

Here the CDR3 is given as CASSQGTGFRPGNTIYF. The base sequence is TGTGCCAGCAGCCAAGGAACAGGGTTTCGCCCTGGAAACACCATATATTTT. The rearranged chain carries TRBV14 and TRBJ1-3; the D segment could be TRBD1, given 6 matching bases. CDR3 length: 17 amino acids, cysteine to phenylalanine. Only the CDR3 part of the read is kept: 51 bases, read in frame from the first base. In the germline V gene, CDR1 corresponds to SGHDN and CDR2 to FVKESK. The V and J ends are trimmed by 1 base and 2 bases, leaving 15 bases between them.